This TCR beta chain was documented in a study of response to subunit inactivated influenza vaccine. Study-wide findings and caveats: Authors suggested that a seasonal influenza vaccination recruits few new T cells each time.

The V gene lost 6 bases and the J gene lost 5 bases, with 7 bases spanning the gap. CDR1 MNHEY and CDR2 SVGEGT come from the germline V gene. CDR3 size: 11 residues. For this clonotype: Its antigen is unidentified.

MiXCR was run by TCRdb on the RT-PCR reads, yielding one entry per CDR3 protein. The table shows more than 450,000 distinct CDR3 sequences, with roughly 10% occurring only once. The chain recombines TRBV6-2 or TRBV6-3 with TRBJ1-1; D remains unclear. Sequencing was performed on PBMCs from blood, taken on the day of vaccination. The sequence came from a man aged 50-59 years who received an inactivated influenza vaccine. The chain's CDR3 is CASREWTEAFF. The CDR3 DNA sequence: TGTGCCAGCAGAGAGTGGACTGAAGCTTTCTTT.